This T cell receptor beta chain was captured by sequencing in a study of beta chain features in type 1 diabetes. Study results and limitations: Naive, central memory and Treg TCRB repertoires appeared more alike in patients than in healthy donors. There was no resolution here of whether HLA type influences TCRB rearrangement.

This clone was recorded a few times. What it binds is unknown. As every portion of the isolated RNA was reverse transcribed, the sequencing read expressed TCRB transcripts. About 1.01 million reads were obtained per stem cell-like memory T cell sample on average. Profiling relied on immunoSEQ multiplex PCR, and the TCRdb table lists in-frame clones only, not all of them. Of tens of thousands of clones listed, around 32% are singletons. Trimming took off 0 bases at V and 4 bases at J, with 5 bases between the two ends. This CDR3 spans 13 amino acids. From germline, CDR1 is SGHAT and CDR2 FQNNGV. Sequencing used stem cell memory CD4+ T cells from blood. The V gene is TRBV11-2, the J gene TRBJ2-3; D is undetermined. The source of this sequence is a woman younger than 35 in good health. CDR3 loop: CASSLDRADTQYF. CDR3 nucleotide sequence: TGTGCCAGCAGCTTAGATCGGGCAGATACGCAGTATTTT.